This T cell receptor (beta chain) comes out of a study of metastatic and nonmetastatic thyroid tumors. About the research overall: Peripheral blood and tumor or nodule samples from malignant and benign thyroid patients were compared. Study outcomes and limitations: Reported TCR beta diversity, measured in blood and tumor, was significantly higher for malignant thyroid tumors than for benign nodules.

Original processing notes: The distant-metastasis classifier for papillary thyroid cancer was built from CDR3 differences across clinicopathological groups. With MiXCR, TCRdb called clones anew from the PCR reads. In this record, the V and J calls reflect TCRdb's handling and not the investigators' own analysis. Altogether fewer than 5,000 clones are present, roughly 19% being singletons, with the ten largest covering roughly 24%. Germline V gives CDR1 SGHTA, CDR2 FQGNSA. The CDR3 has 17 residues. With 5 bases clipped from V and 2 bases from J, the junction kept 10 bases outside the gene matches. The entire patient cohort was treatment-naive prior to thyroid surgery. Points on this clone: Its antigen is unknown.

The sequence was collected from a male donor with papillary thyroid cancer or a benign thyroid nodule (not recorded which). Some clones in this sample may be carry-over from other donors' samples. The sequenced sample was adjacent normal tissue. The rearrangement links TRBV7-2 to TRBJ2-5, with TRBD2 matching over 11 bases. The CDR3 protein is CASSPRTSGPLQETQYF. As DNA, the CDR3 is TGTGCCAGCAGCCCCCGGACTAGCGGGCCCCTTCAAGAGACCCAGTACTTC. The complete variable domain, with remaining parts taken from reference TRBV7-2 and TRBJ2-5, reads GAGVSQSPSNKVTEKGKDVELRCDPISGHTALYWYRQSLGQGLEFLIYFQGNSAPDKSGLPSDRFSAERTGGSVSTLTIQRTQQEDSAVYLCASSPRTSGPLQETQYFGPGTRLLVL.